The clone carrying this TCR beta chain has only a few counts. MiXCR, applied by TCRdb to the 5' RACE reads, yields one record per CDR3 protein. The table records 400,000 to 550,000 distinct CDR3 sequences, 13% to 15% of them present only once. These data originate in a study of identical twins. Between the trimmed V and J ends, which lost 1 base and 4 bases, there was a span of 11 bases. CDR3 length equals 15 residues. The data were also submitted as part of a second study, on yellow fever vaccine responses in identical twins.

The origin of this receptor is a woman aged 18-30 years in good health. The sequenced sample was CD4+ T cells sorted from blood. This sequence joins TRBV12-3 or TRBV12-4 and TRBJ1-3; perhaps TRBD1 as D (6 bases). CDR3 nucleotide sequence: TGTGCCAGCAGTTTAGACGCAGGGGCAGGAAACACCATATATTTT. Its translation: CASSLDAGAGNTIYF.